The 22 T cell receptor beta chains below come from one sample, sequenced in a study of T cells after yellow fever vaccination. TCRdb processed the 5' RACE reads anew with MiXCR; each CDR3 protein has one entry. The top ten clones hold 15% to 20% of a sample with some 420,000 distinct CDR3 sequences, around 19% of them seen once. The sample in question was PBMCs, obtained before the yellow fever booster vaccination. These receptors all come from a young man who received the YFV17D yellow fever vaccine.

The chain carries TRBV4-1 and TRBJ2-5, with 7 nucleotides matching TRBD2. This CDR3 has 18 amino acids. The germline gives CDR1 MGHRA, CDR2 YSYEKL. Trimming cost V 1 base and J 0 bases; bases outside gene matches: 11. For the CDR3, the DNA is TGCGCCAGCAGCCAAGGCACCGGGACTACGGCCTACCAAGAGACCCAGTACTTC. Translating it yields CASSQGTGTTAYQETQYF.

This clonotype occurred a few times. This chain connects TRBV7-2 to TRBJ2-7, with D possibly TRBD2 on 7 matching bases. Trimming stripped 0 bases from V and 2 bases from J, with 11 bases between. This CDR3 contains 15 residues. Per the germline V gene, CDR1 is SGHTA and CDR2 is FQGNSA. The CDR3 DNA reads TGTGCCAGCAGCTTAGCGGGGGGGCGGGCCTACGAGCAGTACTTC. It is translated as CASSLAGGRAYEQYF.

The V call is TRBV3-1, the J call TRBJ2-7; 10 nucleotides line up with TRBD1. The V gene's germline CDR1 is LGHDT and CDR2 YNNKEL (reference sequence). With V trimmed by 4 bases and J by 2 bases, 2 bases remained unmatched. CDR3 length: 14 residues. In nucleotides, the CDR3 is TGTGCCAGCAGCCCAGACAGGGGGCCCTACGAGCAGTACTTC. Protein product: CASSPDRGPYEQYF.

This clonotype was observed a handful of times. The J gene is TRBJ2-6, the V gene TRBV7-9; D might be TRBD2 (6 bases). Germline V gene lookup returns CDR1 SEHNR and CDR2 FQNEAQ (reference sequence). Trimming took 1 base from V and 5 from J, leaving 21 bases between them. The CDR3 extends over 19 amino acids. The CDR3 DNA follows: TGTGCCAGCAGCTTAGGTGCCCGCCTTGGAGGACTATGGGCCAACGTCCTGACTTTC. Translating gives CASSLGARLGGLWANVLTF. The full variable domain, its missing parts supplied by reference TRBV7-9 and TRBJ2-6, is DTGVSQNPRHKITKRGQNVTFRCDPISEHNRLYWYRQTLGQGPEFLTYFQNEAQLEKSRLLSDRFSAERPKGSFSTLEIQRTEQGDSAMYLCASSLGARLGGLWANVLTFGAGSRLTVL.

This chain connects TRBV7-9 to TRBJ1-2; 7 nucleotides agree with TRBD1. J lost 12 bases, V lost 4 bases, and 8 bases had no gene match. The germline gives CDR1 SEHNR, CDR2 FQNEAQ (reference sequence). The CDR3 extends over 12 amino acids. The CDR3 region is CASSYYPGTDTF. Here the CDR3 DNA reads TGTGCCAGCAGCTATTACCCCGGGACAGACACCTTC.

This clonotype was found a few times. The V gene is TRBV27, the J gene TRBJ1-6, with TRBD1 matching over 8 bases. The germline V gene has CDR1 MNHEY and CDR2 SMNVEV (reference sequence). The CDR3 covers 15 residues. V lost 6 bases to trimming and J lost 7 bases; unmatched junction nucleotides: 8. CDR3 bases: TGTGCCAGCAGACCCTATCCAGGGGGCAATTCACCCCTCCACTTT. This translates into CASRPYPGGNSPLHF.

This clonotype was seen once. The rearrangement uses TRBV7-3 and TRBJ2-2; no definite D call. V dropped 5 bases and J dropped 4 bases, with 8 bases sitting between them. There are 13 residues in the CDR3. CDR1 and CDR2 from the germline V gene are SGHTA and FQGTGA. This chain's CDR3 is CASSRNPTGELFF. Here the CDR3 DNA reads TGTGCCAGCAGCCGGAACCCCACCGGGGAGCTGTTTTTT.

The chain links TRBV20-1 to TRBJ1-2; tentatively, D is TRBD1 (5 bases). CDR1 and CDR2 (germline): DFQATT, SNEGSKA (reference sequence). Trimming took off 3 bases at V and 6 bases at J, with 11 bases between the two ends. The CDR3 covers 12 residues. The CDR3 loop is CSARQGGDGYTF. Written as DNA, the CDR3 is TGCAGTGCTAGGCAGGGAGGAGATGGCTACACCTTC.

This clonotype was recorded a few times. The chain employs TRBV2 and TRBJ1-1; no clear D gene. Germline CDR1 and CDR2: SNHLY and FYNNEI. This CDR3 is built from 11 residues. Trimming took 2 bases from V and 7 from J, leaving 5 bases between them. The CDR3 DNA is TGTGCCAGCAGTGAACGGGGTGAAGCTTTCTTT. Its translation is CASSERGEAFF.

In DNA, the CDR3 is TGTGCCAGCAGCCAAGATCTCCCAGGGGGTGACTATGGCTACACCTTC. This translates into CASSQDLPGGDYGYTF. The rearrangement uses TRBV4-2 and TRBJ1-2; 7 bases agree with TRBD1. The CDR3 consists of 16 residues. Unmatched junction bases numbered 7, after V lost 0 bases and J lost 3 bases. From germline, CDR1 is LGHNA and CDR2 YNFKEQ.

This clonotype was recorded at least ten times. The chain uses TRBV29-1 and TRBJ2-1; D is undetermined. The CDR3 totals 10 residues. The V end was cut by 3 bases, the J end by 11 bases, with 8 bases between. Germline assignment: CDR1 SQVTM and CDR2 ANQGSEA. CDR3 in amino acids: CSVDTVQQFF. The CDR3 nucleotides are TGCAGCGTTGATACAGTACAGCAGTTCTTC.

This clonotype was counted only a few times. This chain links TRBV20-1 with TRBJ2-7; D is possibly TRBD2 (5 bases). The CDR3 length is 14 residues. The V gene lost 7 bases and the J gene lost 0 bases, with 16 bases spanning the gap. From germline, CDR1 is DFQATT and CDR2 SNEGSKA (reference sequence). DNA for the CDR3: TGCAGTGTTTCCCGACGGGGATTCTCCTACGAGCAGTACGTC. Amino acid sequence: CSVSRRGFSYEQYV.

This clonotype was picked up a small number of times. This sequence joins TRBV12-3 or TRBV12-4 and TRBJ2-3; 7 bases align to TRBD2. V was pared by 7 bases and J by 0 bases, with 4 bases of the junction left unmatched. The CDR3 has 14 amino acids. This CDR3 reads CASNWGGSTDTQYF. In nucleotides, the CDR3 is TGTGCCAGCAACTGGGGAGGGAGCACAGATACGCAGTATTTT.

This clonotype was seen a few times. The genes are TRBV5-1 and TRBJ2-4, with 10 nucleotides matching TRBD1. The CDR3 has 14 amino acids. Per the germline V gene, CDR1 is SGHRS and CDR2 is YFSETQ. V dropped 3 bases and J dropped 7; count of bases not matched to a gene: 4. The DNA of the CDR3 is TGCGCCAGCAGCTCGTGGGGACAGGGGAACATTCAGTACTTC. It translates to CASSSWGQGNIQYF.

This clonotype was detected a few times. The chain joins TRBV27 to TRBJ1-6; 10 bases match TRBD1. Germline V gene lookup returns CDR1 MNHEY and CDR2 SMNVEV (reference sequence). The CDR3 runs to 15 residues. Trimming cost V 2 bases and J 8 bases; bases outside gene matches: 3. The CDR3 nucleotides read TGTGCCAGCAGTTTAAGGGACAGGGGCGATTCACCCCTCCACTTT. Amino acid sequence: CASSLRDRGDSPLHF.

This clonotype was counted a few times. The chain combines TRBV20-1 with TRBJ2-5; 7 nucleotides match TRBD2. Germline values: CDR1 DFQATT, CDR2 SNEGSKA (reference sequence). J was trimmed by 4 bases and V by 5 bases; bases with no gene match: 7. The CDR3 is made up of 13 amino acids. CDR3: CSAPGLGSETQYF. The CDR3 DNA is TGCAGTGCTCCCGGACTAGGTTCAGAGACCCAGTACTTC.

J is TRBJ1-3 and V is TRBV4-3; no reliable D call. V lost 1 base to trimming and J lost 3 bases, with 13 bases between them. Germline V gene data show CDR1 as LGHNA and CDR2 as YSLEER. There are 16 residues in the CDR3. The CDR3 nucleotides read TGCGCCAGCAGCCAAGGTTCCGGGGTTGGTGGAAACACCATATATTTT. This sequence encodes CASSQGSGVGGNTIYF.

This clonotype appeared a few times. The chain joins TRBV6-5 to TRBJ2-5, with TRBD1 identical over 7 bases. The CDR3 loop spans 16 amino acids. Germline trimming cut 6 bases from V and 4 bases from J; bases unmatched to any gene: 14. Germline values: CDR1 MNHEY, CDR2 SVGAGI. The CDR3 DNA follows: TGTGCCAGCAGACGACAGGGAAGTAGCTTAGGAGAGACCCAGTACTTC. Translation: CASRRQGSSLGETQYF.

This clonotype was seen a few times. The genes are TRBV20-1 and TRBJ1-5; 7 bases line up with TRBD1. After removal of 5 bases from V and 2 bases from J, the junction contained 9 bases not matched to a gene. Germline V lookup: CDR1 DFQATT, CDR2 SNEGSKA (reference sequence). The CDR3 is made up of 15 amino acids. This CDR3 is CSALRGGTGNQPQHF. CDR3 in DNA: TGCAGTGCTCTACGTGGAGGGACAGGCAATCAGCCCCAGCATTTT.

This clonotype was observed many times. The chain links TRBV28 to TRBJ2-5, with unresolved D. Trimming removed 1 base at V and 7 bases at J, with 10 bases between. The CDR3 covers 13 residues. The germline CDR1 and CDR2 sequences are MDHEN and SYDVKM. CDR3 DNA sequence: TGTGCCAGCAGTTTATACCAGGTTGGGACCCAGTACTTC. Protein product: CASSLYQVGTQYF.

This sequence joins TRBV20-1 and TRBJ2-7; TRBD1 might be the D (6 bases). V was pared by 6 bases and J by 3 bases, with 15 bases between. CDR3 size: 13 residues. Germline V CDR1 and CDR2: DFQATT, SNEGSKA (reference sequence). CDR3 loop: CSAKTGTHYEQYV. CDR3 nucleotide sequence: TGCAGTGCGAAAACCGGGACACACTACGAGCAGTACGTC.

The J gene is TRBJ2-3, the V gene TRBV6-6; possibly TRBD2 for D (6 bases). The CDR3 covers 16 residues. Trimming took off 7 bases at V and 1 base at J, with 18 bases between the two ends. Germline CDR1 MNHNY, CDR2 SVGAGI (reference sequence). CDR3 loop: CASTPAGSRGTDTQYF. Written as DNA, the CDR3 is TGTGCCAGCACCCCGGCGGGGTCTAGAGGCACAGATACGCAGTATTTT.